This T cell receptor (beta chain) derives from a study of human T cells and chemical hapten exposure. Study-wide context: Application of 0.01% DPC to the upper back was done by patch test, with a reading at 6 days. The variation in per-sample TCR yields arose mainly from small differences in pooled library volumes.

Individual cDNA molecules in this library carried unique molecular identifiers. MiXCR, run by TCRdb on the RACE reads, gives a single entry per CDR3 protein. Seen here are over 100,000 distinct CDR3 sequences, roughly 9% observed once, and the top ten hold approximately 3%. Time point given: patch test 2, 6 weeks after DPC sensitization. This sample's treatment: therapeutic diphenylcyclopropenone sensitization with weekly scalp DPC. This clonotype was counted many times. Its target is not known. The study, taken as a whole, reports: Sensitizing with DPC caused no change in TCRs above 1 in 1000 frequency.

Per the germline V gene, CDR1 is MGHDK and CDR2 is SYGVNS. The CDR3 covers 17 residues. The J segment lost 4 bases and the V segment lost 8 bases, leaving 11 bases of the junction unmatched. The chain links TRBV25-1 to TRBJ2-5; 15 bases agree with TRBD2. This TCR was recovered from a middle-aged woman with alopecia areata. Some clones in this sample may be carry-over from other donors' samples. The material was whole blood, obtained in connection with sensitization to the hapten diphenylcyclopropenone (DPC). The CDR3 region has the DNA TGTGCCAGCCCCGGGACTAGCGGGGGGTTCCCTCCAGAGACCCAGTACTTC. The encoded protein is CASPGTSGGFPPETQYF. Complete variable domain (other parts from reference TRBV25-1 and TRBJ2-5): EADIYQTPRYLVIGTGKKITLECSQTMGHDKMYWYQQDPGMELHLIHYSYGVNSTEKGDLSSESTVSRIRTEHFPLTLESARPSHTSQYLCASPGTSGGFPPETQYFGPGTRLLVL.